The 9 T cell receptor beta chains in this list originate from one sample, sequenced in a study of blood T cell repertoires in COVID-19. Only in-frame clones appear in the TCRdb table, and some are missing; sequencing was by immunoSEQ multiplex PCR. The sample has about 140,000 clones, about 80% seen once. Material: peripheral blood. These receptors were obtained from a human donor in a cohort sampled during active COVID-19.

This chain joins TRBV4-1 and TRBJ1-5, with D hard to call. The CDR3 covers 15 residues. Germline V CDR1 and CDR2: MGHRA, YSYEKL. V shed 0 bases and J shed 8 bases, with 14 bases lying between them. The DNA for the CDR3 is TGCGCCAGCAGCCAAGATCGGGTTCGGGGTAAGCCCCAGCATTTT. Amino acid sequence: CASSQDRVRGKPQHF.

The CDR3 bases are TGTGCCAGCAGTGAAATGACTCCCCAAGAGACCCAGTACTTC. Protein sequence: CASSEMTPQETQYF. The rearrangement links TRBV6-1 to TRBJ2-5; D not certain. Trimming pared 2 bases from V and 1 base from J, leaving 8 bases between. Germline V CDR1 and CDR2: MNHNS, SASEGT. This CDR3 is 14 amino acids long.

The gene calls are TRBV18 and TRBJ1-1; D is possibly TRBD1 (5 bases). CDR3 length equals 15 residues. Germline CDR1 reads KGHSH; CDR2 reads LQKENI. V was shortened by 3 bases and J by 3 bases, with 14 bases between the two germline ends. The CDR3 coding sequence is TGTGCCAGCTCACCCCGGCAGGGACTAGACACTGAAGCTTTCTTT. This codes for CASSPRQGLDTEAFF.

The chain recombines TRBV28 with TRBJ1-2; 7 bases are a match to TRBD1. Germline CDR1 is MDHEN and CDR2 is SYDVKM. The V segment lost 7 bases and the J segment 3 bases; nucleotides outside the gene matches: 8. The CDR3 length is 14 residues. The chain's CDR3 is CASNDRVPDYGYTF. CDR3 nucleotide sequence: TGTGCCAGCAATGACAGGGTACCAGACTATGGCTACACCTTC.

The rearrangement uses TRBV12-5 and TRBJ1-5; D is unclear. The CDR3 runs to 14 residues. Looked up from germline, CDR1 is LGHNT and CDR2 is FRNRAP. Trimming stripped 8 bases from V and 4 bases from J, with 15 bases between. The CDR3 loop reads CASSYGIGNQPQHF. The CDR3 DNA reads as TGTGCTAGTAGCTACGGGATTGGGAATCAGCCCCAGCATTTT.

This chain connects TRBV10-3 to TRBJ2-1; D possibly corresponds to TRBD1 (7 bases). V was shortened by 5 bases and J by 5 bases, with 16 bases between the two germline ends. The CDR3 covers 15 residues. Germline CDR1 is ENHRY and CDR2 is SYGVKD. The CDR3 sequence: CAISPRQGGDNEQFF. The CDR3 nucleotides read TGTGCCATCAGTCCTAGACAGGGCGGGGACAATGAGCAGTTCTTC.

The chain combines TRBV5-1 with TRBJ2-2; maybe TRBD1 (8 bases). Per the germline V gene, CDR1 is SGHRS and CDR2 is YFSETQ. CDR3 length: 16 amino acids. V dropped 4 bases and J dropped 4 bases, with 17 bases sitting between them. The CDR3 sequence is CASSPTGGAGTGELFF. For the CDR3, the DNA is TGCGCCAGCAGCCCCACAGGGGGGGCGGGCACCGGGGAGCTGTTTTTT.

This chain links TRBV19 with TRBJ1-1; weak D call: TRBD1 (6 bases). The CDR3 length is 14 residues. Germline V lookup: CDR1 LNHDA, CDR2 SQIVND (reference sequence). Trimming stripped 6 bases from V and 4 bases from J, with 15 bases between. The CDR3 DNA reads as TGTGCCAGTAGGACGGCAGGGGTTCGCACTGAAGCTTTCTTT. Translation: CASRTAGVRTEAFF.

The rearrangement joins TRBV28 to TRBJ2-3; 7 nucleotides align to TRBD1. Trimming at V came to 3 bases and at J to 0 bases, leaving 18 bases not matched to a gene. The germline gives CDR1 MDHEN, CDR2 SYDVKM. This CDR3 has 20 residues. The CDR3 reads CASSLWEPGQQASSTDTQYF. CDR3 nucleotide sequence: TGTGCCAGCAGTTTGTGGGAACCGGGACAGCAAGCCTCTAGCACAGATACGCAGTATTTT.